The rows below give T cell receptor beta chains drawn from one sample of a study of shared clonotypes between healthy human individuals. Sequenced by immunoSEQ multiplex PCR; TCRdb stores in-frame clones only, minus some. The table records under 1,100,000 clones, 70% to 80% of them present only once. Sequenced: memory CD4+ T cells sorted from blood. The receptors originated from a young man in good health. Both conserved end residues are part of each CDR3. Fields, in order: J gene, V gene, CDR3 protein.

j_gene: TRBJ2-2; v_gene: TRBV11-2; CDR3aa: CASSLALGAGELFF
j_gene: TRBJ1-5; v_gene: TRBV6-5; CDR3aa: CASRMRGEGQPQHF
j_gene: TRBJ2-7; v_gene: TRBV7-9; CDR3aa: CASSLVGTGKIYEQYF
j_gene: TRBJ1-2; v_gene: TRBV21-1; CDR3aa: CASSKGRINYGYTF
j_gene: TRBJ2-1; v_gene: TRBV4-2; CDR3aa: CASSGQYNEQFF
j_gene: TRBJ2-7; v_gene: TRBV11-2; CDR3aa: CASSLAGGHSYEQYF
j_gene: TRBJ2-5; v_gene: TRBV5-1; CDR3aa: CASSLEGNQETQYF
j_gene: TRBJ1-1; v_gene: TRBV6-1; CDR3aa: CASSEVPMNTEAFF
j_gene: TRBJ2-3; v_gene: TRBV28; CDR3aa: CASRIAGDTQYF
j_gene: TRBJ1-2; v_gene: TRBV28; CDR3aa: CASSLRAGVPPYGYTF
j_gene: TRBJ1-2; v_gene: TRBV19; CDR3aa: CASNRLDRDYGYTF
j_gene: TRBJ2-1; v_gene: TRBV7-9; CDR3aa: CASSSWGTSAYNEQFF
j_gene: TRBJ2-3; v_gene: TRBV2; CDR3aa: CASRWSGSAADTQYF
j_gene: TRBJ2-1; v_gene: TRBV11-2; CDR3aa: CASSLGGLAGVNEQFF
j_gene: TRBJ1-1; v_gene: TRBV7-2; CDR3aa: CASSLDYGQNTEAFF
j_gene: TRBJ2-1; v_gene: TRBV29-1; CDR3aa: CSATDGEEQFF
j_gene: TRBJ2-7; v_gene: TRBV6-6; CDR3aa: CASSYGLYEQYF
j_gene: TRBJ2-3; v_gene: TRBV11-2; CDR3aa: CASSLRGVASDTQYF
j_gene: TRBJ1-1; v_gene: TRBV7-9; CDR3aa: CASSLGQSEGNTEAFF
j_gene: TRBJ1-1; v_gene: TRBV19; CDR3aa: CASSLQENTEAFF
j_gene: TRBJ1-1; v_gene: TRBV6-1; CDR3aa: CASSGGITNTEAFF
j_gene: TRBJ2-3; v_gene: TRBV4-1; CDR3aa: CASSQGASGSRDTQYF
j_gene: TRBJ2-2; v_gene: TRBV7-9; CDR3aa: CASSPDGVTGELFF
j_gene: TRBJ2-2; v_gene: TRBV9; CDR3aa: CASSVGASVEGGGELFF
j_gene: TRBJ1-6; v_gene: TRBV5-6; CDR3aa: CASSLGYNSPLHF
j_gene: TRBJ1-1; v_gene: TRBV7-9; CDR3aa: CASSPRSSWGTEAFF
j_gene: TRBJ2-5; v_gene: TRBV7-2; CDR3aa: CASSFQRGPQETQYF
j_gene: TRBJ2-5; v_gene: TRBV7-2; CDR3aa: CASSLGQQRQETQYF
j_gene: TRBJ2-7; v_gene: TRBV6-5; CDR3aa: CASSSPGGVKYF
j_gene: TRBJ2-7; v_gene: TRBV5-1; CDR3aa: CASSLGGKPGEQYF
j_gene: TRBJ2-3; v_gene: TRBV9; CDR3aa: CASTKSALWDTQYF
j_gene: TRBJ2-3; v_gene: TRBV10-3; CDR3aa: CATLLTAGTDTQYF
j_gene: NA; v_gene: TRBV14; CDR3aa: CASSPPSGSNYEQYF
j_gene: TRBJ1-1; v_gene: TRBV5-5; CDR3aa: CASSFLTENTEAFF
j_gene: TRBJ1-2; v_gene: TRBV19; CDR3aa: CASSPGQGGANYGYTF
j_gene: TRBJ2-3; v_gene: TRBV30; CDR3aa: CAWSIADTQYF
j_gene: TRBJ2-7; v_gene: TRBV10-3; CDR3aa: CAISEEVAGNSYEQYF
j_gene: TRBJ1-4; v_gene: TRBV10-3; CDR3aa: CAISEGFQEKLFF
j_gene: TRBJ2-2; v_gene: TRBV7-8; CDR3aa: CASVTGGDTGELFF
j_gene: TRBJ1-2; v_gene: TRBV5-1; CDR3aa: CASSLGAGAEDYGYTF
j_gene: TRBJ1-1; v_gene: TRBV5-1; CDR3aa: CASSPPGQGSMNTEAFF
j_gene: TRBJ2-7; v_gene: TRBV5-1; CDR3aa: CASSPGTENYEQYF
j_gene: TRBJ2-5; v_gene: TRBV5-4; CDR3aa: CASSRGGPAETQYF
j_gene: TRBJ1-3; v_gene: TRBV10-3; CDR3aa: CAIRAASGNTIYF